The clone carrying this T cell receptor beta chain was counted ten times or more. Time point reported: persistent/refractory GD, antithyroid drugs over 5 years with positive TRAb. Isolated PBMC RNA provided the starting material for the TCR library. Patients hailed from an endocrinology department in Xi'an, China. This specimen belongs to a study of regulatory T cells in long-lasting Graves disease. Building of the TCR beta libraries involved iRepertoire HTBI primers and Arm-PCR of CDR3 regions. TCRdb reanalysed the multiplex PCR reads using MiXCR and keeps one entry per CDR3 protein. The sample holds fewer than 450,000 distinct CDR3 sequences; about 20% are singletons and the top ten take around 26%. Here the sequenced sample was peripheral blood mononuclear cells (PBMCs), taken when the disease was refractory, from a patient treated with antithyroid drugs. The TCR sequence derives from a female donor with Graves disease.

The CDR3 protein is CSVEDGGSGKLFF. The CDR3 DNA is TGCAGCGTTGAAGATGGGGGGAGTGGGAAACTGTTTTTT. The V and J genes are TRBV29-1 and TRBJ1-4, with D perhaps matching TRBD1 (5 bases). Trimming stripped 0 bases from V and 11 bases from J, with 13 bases between. The CDR3 consists of 13 residues. Germline V gene sequence: CDR1 SQVTM, CDR2 ANQGSEA.